This T cell receptor (beta chain) was recovered during a study of TIL therapy for anti-PD-1-resistant metastatic lung cancer. Overall study: Tumor harvest preceded PD-1/PD-L1 blockade, followed by nivolumab treatment. Tumors carried a median about 1.5 non-synonymous mutations per megabase.

Noted time point: pre-treatment sample, taken before nivolumab and TIL therapy. Whole-study results and caveats: Treatment-naive, never-smoker and oncogene-addicted patients were overrepresented in this highly selected cohort.

About this clone itself: Its antigen is as yet unknown.

This was the immunoSEQ v3 assay. Some clones are missing from TCRdb's copy, which holds only in-frame ones; the method was immunoSEQ multiplex PCR. Of 50,000 to 70,000 clones listed, around four fifths are singletons. Trimming cost V 7 bases and J 5 bases, with 17 bases left between them. There are 14 residues in the CDR3. The sequence was collected from a person aged 30 to 80 with non-small cell lung cancer. The specimen comprised blood, sampled at baseline. J is TRBJ2-5 and V is TRBV23-1, with D perhaps matching TRBD2 (6 bases). TRBV23-1 is an ORF, and what it does is uncertain. For the CDR3, the DNA is TGCGCCAGCACCTACCCGGAGGGTGCGGAGACCCAGTACTTC. It encodes CASTYPEGAETQYF.